Sequencing of this T cell receptor beta chain was carried out in a study of human T cells and chemical hapten exposure. Turning to the study itself: Patients were given diphenylcyclopropenone on the scalp weekly across the roughly 24-week study. Epicutaneous patch tests delivered 0.01% DPC to the upper back, with evaluation at 6 days. General observations from the study: DPC sensitization produced no change in TCRs with frequency above 1 in 1000.

Time point noted: patch test 1, 2 weeks after DPC sensitization. The treatment is: therapeutic diphenylcyclopropenone sensitization with weekly scalp DPC. MiXCR, applied by TCRdb to the RACE reads, yields one record per CDR3 protein. This table holds 180,000 or so distinct CDR3 sequences, more than 14% found once. As for this clonotype: Its cognate antigen is unknown.

CDR3 length equals 13 residues. Trimming took off 4 bases at V and 7 bases at J, with 11 bases between the two ends. Germline lookup yields CDR1 SGHVS and CDR2 FQNEAQ. The sequence was obtained from a woman aged 25 to 39 with alopecia areata. Some clones in this sample may be carry-over from other donors' samples. The sequences come from whole blood, collected in connection with sensitization to the hapten diphenylcyclopropenone (DPC). The gene calls are TRBV7-8 and TRBJ1-5, with D uncertain. For the CDR3, the DNA is TGTGCCAGCAGCTCCACCGTGGAACAGCCCCAGCATTTT. The encoded protein is CASSSTVEQPQHF.